A single sample is the source of the 23 T cell receptor beta chains below, sequenced in a study of CD8+ T cells in alopecia areata. RNA was isolated and reverse transcribed to cDNA, the sequencing template. Sequencing was performed with immunoSEQ multiplex PCR; in TCRdb, only in-frame clones are kept and a portion is missing. The table lists roughly 150,000 clones, 50% to 65% of them singletons. Sequencing was carried out using CD4+ T cells sorted from blood. These receptors all come from a human donor in good health.

This chain connects TRBV7-3 to TRBJ2-3; D is unresolved. CDR3 length equals 14 residues. Between the trimmed V and J ends, which lost 0 bases and 0 bases, there was a span of 4 bases. CDR1 and CDR2 from the germline V gene are SGHTA and FQGTGA. The CDR3 protein is CASSLTSSTDTQYF. The CDR3 DNA reads as TGTGCCAGCAGCTTAACGTCTAGCACAGATACGCAGTATTTT.

The chain carries TRBV27 and TRBJ1-2, with a tentative D call TRBD1 (6 bases). The germline V gene encodes CDR1 MNHEY and CDR2 SMNVEV (reference sequence). Trimming took 4 bases from V and 8 from J, leaving 20 bases between them. The CDR3 runs 15 residues. The CDR3, as DNA: TGTGCCAGCAGTTCCCCCCTTCGGGGGCATCGAGGCTACACCTTC. Residues: CASSSPLRGHRGYTF.

This clone was detected only a few times. The gene calls are TRBV29-1 and TRBJ1-4; maybe TRBD1 (6 bases). The CDR3 is made up of 15 amino acids. The V and J ends lost 0 bases and 1 base respectively, with 9 bases between them. CDR1 is SQVTM, CDR2 ANQGSEA, per germline. The CDR3 nucleotides read TGCAGCGTTGAAGATATCAGGGGAACTAATGAAAAACTGTTTTTT. It encodes CSVEDIRGTNEKLFF.

The V call is TRBV19, the J call TRBJ2-1; TRBD1 matches at 12 bases. This CDR3 spans 15 amino acids. V dropped 5 bases and J dropped 9; count of bases not matched to a gene: 8. Germline loops: CDR1 LNHDA, CDR2 SQIVND (reference sequence). The DNA for the CDR3 is TGTGCCAGTAGTCCGGGACAGGGGGCGTACGGTGAGCAGTTCTTC. The encoded protein is CASSPGQGAYGEQFF.

This clone was seen a handful of times. The chain employs TRBV25-1 and TRBJ2-4; TRBD2 matches 7 bases. The CDR3 is 14 residues long. With 3 bases clipped from V and 5 bases from J, the junction kept 4 bases outside the gene matches. Germline CDR1 is MGHDK and CDR2 is SYGVNS. The CDR3, as DNA: TGTGCCAGCAGTGACCCCGCGGGGGAAAACATTCAGTACTTC. Protein: CASSDPAGENIQYF. Complete variable domain (other parts from reference TRBV25-1 and TRBJ2-4): EADIYQTPRYLVIGTGKKITLECSQTMGHDKMYWYQQDPGMELHLIHYSYGVNSTEKGDLSSESTVSRIRTEHFPLTLESARPSHTSQYLCASSDPAGENIQYFGAGTRLSVL.

This chain links TRBV6-5 with TRBJ2-7; no definite D call. The germline V gene encodes CDR1 MNHEY and CDR2 SVGAGI. Trimming took off 2 bases at V and 2 bases at J, with 7 bases between the two ends. The CDR3 is 13 residues long. CDR3 in amino acids: CASSYPGTYEQYF. The CDR3 DNA reads as TGTGCCAGCAGTTACCCGGGCACCTACGAGCAGTACTTC.

The chain uses TRBV21-1 and TRBJ2-5; TRBD1, the table's D call, was not compared with the DNA. TRBV21-1 is a pseudogene. This CDR3 contains 13 residues. CDR3 sequence reads: CASSKRQGETQYF. The CDR3 nucleotides read TGTGCCAGCAGCAAAAGGCAGGGTGAGACCCAGTACTTC.

This clone was recorded only once. The rearrangement links TRBV4-2 to TRBJ1-2; D may be TRBD1 (6 bases). The V end was cut by 1 base, the J end by 6 bases, with 18 bases between. CDR1 LGHNA and CDR2 YNFKEQ come from the germline V gene. This CDR3 spans 16 amino acids. The chain's CDR3 is CASSQVGGGIVDGYTF. DNA for the CDR3: TGTGCCAGCAGCCAAGTAGGAGGGGGGATTGTGGATGGCTACACCTTC.

This clone was counted between two and nine times. J is TRBJ2-3 and V is TRBV11-2; possible D gene TRBD2, 6 bases. This CDR3 is 14 amino acids long. Per the germline V gene, CDR1 is SGHAT and CDR2 is FQNNGV. Trimming cost V 10 bases and J 6 bases, with 20 bases left between them. The CDR3 loop reads CATRLYGSGDTQYF. CDR3 nucleotides: TGTGCCACTCGCCTGTACGGGAGTGGGGATACGCAGTATTTT.

This clone was found a few times. The chain employs TRBV27 and TRBJ1-2; D remains unclear. The CDR3 runs 15 residues. V lost 3 bases, J lost 1 base, and 12 bases lay in between. Germline CDR1 reads MNHEY; CDR2 reads SMNVEV (reference sequence). The CDR3 protein is CASSFAGAFNYGYTF. CDR3 nucleotide sequence: TGTGCCAGCAGTTTTGCGGGAGCCTTTAACTATGGCTACACCTTC.

J is TRBJ2-1 and V is TRBV20-1, with unresolved D. CDR1 DFQATT and CDR2 SNEGSKA come from the germline V gene (reference sequence). The CDR3 covers 11 residues. Trimming shortened V by 4 bases and J by 4 bases, and 5 bases separated the two germline ends. The CDR3 here is CSAKGYNEQFF. The CDR3 DNA reads TGCAGTGCTAAAGGGTACAATGAGCAGTTCTTC.

There are a few counts of this clone. The rearrangement uses TRBV28 and TRBJ2-2, with a tentative D call TRBD1 (7 bases). CDR1 MDHEN and CDR2 SYDVKM come from the germline V gene. The CDR3 contains 15 residues. V lost 5 bases, J lost 6 bases, and 16 bases lay in between. CDR3 sequence reads: CASSAQGREAGELFF. Written as DNA, the CDR3 is TGTGCCAGCAGTGCACAGGGGCGGGAAGCCGGGGAGCTGTTTTTT.

CDR3 coding DNA: TGTGCCAGCAGCAAAGGGATGGCTGGGGCCAACGTCCTGACTTTC. Translation gives CASSKGMAGANVLTF. The rearrangement joins TRBV28 to TRBJ2-6, with D uncertain. This CDR3 spans 15 amino acids. Trimming left V 6 bases short and J 2 bases short, with 11 bases between. Looked up from germline, CDR1 is MDHEN and CDR2 is SYDVKM.

This chain connects TRBV9 to TRBJ2-1; D possibly uses TRBD1 or TRBD2 (5 bases each). The V and J ends lost 0 bases and 9 bases respectively, with 13 bases between them. This CDR3 contains 14 residues. Germline assignment: CDR1 SGDLS and CDR2 YYNGEE. The CDR3 is CASSVDGTGGEQFF. The CDR3 nucleotides are TGTGCCAGCAGCGTAGATGGGACGGGCGGTGAGCAGTTCTTC.

This clone appeared a few times. This chain connects TRBV30 to TRBJ1-1; D is undetermined. The CDR3 has 11 amino acids. The germline V gene has CDR1 GTSNPN and CDR2 SVGIG (reference sequence). V was pared by 3 bases and J by 6 bases, with 8 bases between. The DNA for the CDR3 is TGTGCCTGGAGGCTGAGGGCTGAAGCTTTCTTT. It translates to CAWRLRAEAFF.

The gene calls are TRBV30 and TRBJ1-5; the D gene is possibly TRBD1 (6 bases). Germline V gene sequence: CDR1 GTSNPN, CDR2 SVGIG (reference sequence). V dropped 0 bases and J dropped 4 bases, with 16 bases sitting between them. The CDR3 totals 16 residues. CDR3 sequence (DNA): TGTGCCTGGAGTGTAGGTACAGGGCTCCTAAATCAGCCCCAGCATTTT. This encodes CAWSVGTGLLNQPQHF.

The table lists this clone with a few counts. The chain joins TRBV30 to TRBJ1-1, with unresolved D. Germline CDR1 reads GTSNPN; CDR2 reads SVGIG (reference sequence). Trimming cost V 4 bases and J 2 bases, with 5 bases left between them. The CDR3 is 11 amino acids. Here the CDR3 DNA reads TGTGCCTGGAAGGCCAACACTGAAGCTTTCTTT. Residues: CAWKANTEAFF.

The chain couples TRBV29-1 to TRBJ1-4; the D gene is possibly TRBD1 (5 bases). Germline loops: CDR1 SQVTM, CDR2 ANQGSEA. V dropped 5 bases and J dropped 5 bases, with 9 bases sitting between them. The CDR3 is 12 residues long. The CDR3 here is CSVPGQNEKLFF. The CDR3 DNA sequence: TGCAGCGTTCCGGGGCAGAATGAAAAACTGTTTTTT. Full variable domain (missing parts from reference TRBV29-1 and TRBJ1-4): SAVISQKPSRDICQRGTSLTIQCQVDSQVTMMFWYRQQPGQSLTLIATANQGSEATYESGFVIDKFPISRPNLTFSTLTVSNMSPEDSSIYLCSVPGQNEKLFFGSGTQLSVL.

This clone was detected only a few times. This sequence joins TRBV9 and TRBJ1-2; D ambiguous. Deletions cut 3 bases from V and 3 bases from J, with 18 bases between. The V gene's germline CDR1 is SGDLS and CDR2 YYNGEE. CDR3 length equals 16 residues. The CDR3 DNA sequence: TGTGCCAGCAGCGCCAGAGATCACCGGAGGTACTATGGCTACACCTTC. Encoded protein: CASSARDHRRYYGYTF.

This chain uses TRBV29-1 with TRBJ2-1, with TRBD2 identical over 9 bases. The CDR3 length is 17 residues. The V and J ends lost 5 bases and 6 bases, in that order; junction bases with no gene match: 17. CDR1 and CDR2 from the germline V gene are SQVTM and ANQGSEA. The CDR3 DNA reads as TGCAGCGTTCGAACTAGCGGGTGGGGAAGACCCGCCAATGAGCAGTTCTTC. As protein: CSVRTSGWGRPANEQFF.

V gene TRBV5-1 combines with J gene TRBJ2-3; D not resolved. This CDR3 is 17 amino acids long. From germline, CDR1 is SGHRS and CDR2 YFSETQ. Deletions cut 4 bases from V and 4 bases from J, with 22 bases between. Here the CDR3 DNA reads TGCGCCAGCAGCGACCGCCGTCTCGGCGCAGGTGCAGATACGCAGTATTTT. As protein: CASSDRRLGAGADTQYF.

This clone was found a few times. This rearrangement joins TRBV29-1 to TRBJ2-7, with TRBD2 identical over 8 bases. The CDR3 sequence is 14 residues long. Losses at the gene ends were 4 bases for V and 7 bases for J; bases not matched to a gene: 12. Germline loops: CDR1 SQVTM, CDR2 ANQGSEA. The CDR3 reads CSVAPGGPLGEQYF. DNA of the CDR3: TGCAGCGTTGCCCCGGGAGGGCCCCTCGGGGAGCAGTACTTC.

CDR3 DNA sequence: TGCGCCAGCAGCCTCCCAGCGGGAGGGGATGAGCAGTTCTTC. Translation gives CASSLPAGGDEQFF. V usage is TRBV5-1 and J usage is TRBJ2-1; 10 bases map to TRBD2. The V gene's germline CDR1 is SGHRS and CDR2 YFSETQ. V shed 4 bases and J 8 bases; nucleotides not matched to a gene: 6. The CDR3 has 14 residues. Supplemented by reference TRBV5-1 and TRBJ2-1, the full variable domain reads KAGVTQTPRYLIKTRGQQVTLSCSPISGHRSVSWYQQTPGQGLQFLFEYFSETQRNKGNFPGRFSGRQFSNSRSEMNVSTLELGDSALYLCASSLPAGGDEQFFGPGTRLTVL.